Listed below are T cell receptor beta chains from one sample, sequenced in a study of CD8+ T cells in alopecia areata. Assay: immunoSEQ multiplex PCR; the TCRdb copy retains only in-frame clones and omits some. Here the sample spans more than 200,000 clones, roughly 69% being singletons. The sequencing here drew on CD4+ T cells sorted from blood, taken at week 0. The receptors shown here come from a human donor with alopecia areata. CDR3s include the opening cysteine and the closing phenylalanine or tryptophan. Fields, in order: D gene, V gene, clone size, J gene, CDR3 protein, CDR3 DNA. The D gene is left open where the match is weak. A clone size is listed for some rows: how often the clone was seen (once, few, many), or a class if it is expanded.

d_gene: TRBD2
v_gene: TRBV29-1
abundance: few
j_gene: TRBJ2-1
CDR3aa: CSGKRGRNRSYNEQFF
CDR3nt: TGCAGTGGGAAGCGGGGGCGAAACCGCTCCTACAATGAGCAGTTCTTC

d_gene: .
v_gene: TRBV29-1
abundance: few
j_gene: TRBJ2-1
CDR3aa: CSVEGTPSSYNEQFF
CDR3nt: TGCAGCGTTGAAGGGACTCCAAGCTCCTACAATGAGCAGTTCTTC

d_gene: TRBD1
v_gene: TRBV5-1
abundance: .
j_gene: TRBJ2-7
CDR3aa: CASSLVGQGRAYEQYF
CDR3nt: TGCGCCAGCAGCTTGGTGGGACAGGGAAGGGCCTACGAGCAGTACTTC

d_gene: .
v_gene: TRBV11-2
abundance: once
j_gene: TRBJ2-3
CDR3aa: CASSTPTRRRTDTQYF
CDR3nt: TGTGCCAGCAGCACCCCGACTAGGAGACGGACAGATACGCAGTATTTT

d_gene: .
v_gene: TRBV30
abundance: .
j_gene: TRBJ2-3
CDR3aa: CAWSLADTQYF
CDR3nt: TGTGCCTGGAGTCTAGCGGATACGCAGTATTTT

d_gene: .
v_gene: TRBV10-3
abundance: .
j_gene: TRBJ1-1
CDR3aa: CAISEAYDRKNTEAFF
CDR3nt: TGTGCCATCAGTGAGGCTTATGACAGAAAGAACACTGAAGCTTTCTTT

d_gene: TRBD1
v_gene: TRBV30
abundance: .
j_gene: TRBJ1-5
CDR3aa: CAWSYPGQPDQPQHF
CDR3nt: TGTGCCTGGAGCTACCCGGGACAGCCAGATCAGCCCCAGCATTTT

d_gene: .
v_gene: TRBV30
abundance: .
j_gene: TRBJ1-3
CDR3aa: CAWSQDSGNTIYF
CDR3nt: TGTGCCTGGAGCCAAGACTCTGGAAACACCATATATTTT

d_gene: .
v_gene: TRBV2
abundance: .
j_gene: TRBJ2-2
CDR3aa: CASSYRATGELFF
CDR3nt: TGTGCCAGCAGTTACAGGGCCACCGGGGAGCTGTTTTTT

d_gene: .
v_gene: TRBV4-3
abundance: .
j_gene: TRBJ1-2
CDR3aa: CASSQGEGGVYIGYTF
CDR3nt: TGCGCCAGCAGCCAAGGCGAGGGCGGGGTTTACATCGGCTACACCTTC

d_gene: TRBD1
v_gene: TRBV29-1
abundance: .
j_gene: TRBJ1-2
CDR3aa: CSVEDRWDRAYGYTF
CDR3nt: TGCAGCGTTGAAGACCGGTGGGACAGGGCCTATGGCTACACCTTC

d_gene: .
v_gene: TRBV4-3
abundance: .
j_gene: TRBJ2-1
CDR3aa: CASSQEGLSYNEQFF
CDR3nt: TGCGCCAGCAGCCAGGAGGGCCTCTCCTACAATGAGCAGTTCTTC

d_gene: TRBD1
v_gene: TRBV10-2
abundance: .
j_gene: TRBJ2-2
CDR3aa: CASIRQGNTGELFF
CDR3nt: TGCGCCAGCATTAGACAGGGAAACACCGGGGAGCTGTTTTTT

d_gene: .
v_gene: TRBV7-2
abundance: few
j_gene: TRBJ2-4
CDR3aa: CASSSHFDRNIQYF
CDR3nt: TGTGCCAGCAGCTCGCACTTTGATAGGAACATTCAGTACTTC

d_gene: .
v_gene: TRBV30
abundance: few
j_gene: TRBJ1-1
CDR3aa: CAWSVWGGADTEAFF
CDR3nt: TGTGCCTGGAGTGTATGGGGGGGCGCGGACACTGAAGCTTTCTTT

d_gene: .
v_gene: TRBV29-1
abundance: .
j_gene: TRBJ1-1
CDR3aa: CSVRTAAAEAFF
CDR3nt: TGCAGCGTTCGGACAGCGGCGGCTGAAGCTTTCTTT

d_gene: .
v_gene: TRBV19
abundance: few
j_gene: TRBJ1-3
CDR3aa: CASATPDRIPGNTIYF
CDR3nt: TGTGCCAGCGCCACCCCGGACAGAATCCCTGGAAACACCATATATTTT

d_gene: TRBD1
v_gene: TRBV6-5
abundance: few
j_gene: TRBJ2-5
CDR3aa: CASSFRQGITETQYF
CDR3nt: TGTGCCAGCAGTTTTCGACAGGGGATAACCGAGACCCAGTACTTC

d_gene: .
v_gene: TRBV29-1
abundance: .
j_gene: TRBJ1-3
CDR3aa: CSVATGNTIYF
CDR3nt: TGCAGCGTCGCCACTGGAAACACCATATATTTT

d_gene: .
v_gene: TRBV30
abundance: .
j_gene: TRBJ2-1
CDR3aa: CAWSPPWQGRGGDEQFF
CDR3nt: TGTGCCTGGAGTCCGCCCTGGCAGGGGAGAGGTGGGGATGAGCAGTTCTTC

d_gene: .
v_gene: TRBV20-1
abundance: .
j_gene: TRBJ2-3
CDR3aa: CSAANLEQYF
CDR3nt: TGCAGTGCGGCCAATCTGGAGCAGTATTTT

d_gene: .
v_gene: TRBV15
abundance: .
j_gene: TRBJ1-6
CDR3aa: CATSRVRSLGSPLHF
CDR3nt: TGTGCCACCAGCAGAGTACGGTCCCTCGGCTCACCCCTCCACTTT

d_gene: TRBD1
v_gene: TRBV29-1
abundance: .
j_gene: TRBJ2-1
CDR3aa: CSVLRTGDSEQFF
CDR3nt: TGCAGCGTTCTTCGGACAGGTGATAGTGAGCAGTTCTTC

d_gene: .
v_gene: TRBV19
abundance: .
j_gene: TRBJ2-7
CDR3aa: CASSERVSYEQYF
CDR3nt: TGTGCCAGCTCCGAGAGGGTCTCCTACGAGCAGTACTTC

d_gene: .
v_gene: TRBV2
abundance: .
j_gene: TRBJ2-6
CDR3aa: CASSPRPGANVLTF
CDR3nt: TGTGCCAGCAGTCCCCGACCTGGGGCCAACGTCCTGACTTTC

d_gene: .
v_gene: TRBV7-2
abundance: once
j_gene: TRBJ1-2
CDR3aa: CASSLAAQRDGYTF
CDR3nt: TGTGCCAGCAGCTTAGCTGCCCAGAGGGATGGCTACACCTTC

d_gene: TRBD1
v_gene: TRBV30
abundance: few
j_gene: TRBJ1-5
CDR3aa: CAWSVQGDQPQHF
CDR3nt: TGTGCCTGGAGTGTACAGGGGGACCAGCCCCAGCATTTT

d_gene: .
v_gene: TRBV2
abundance: .
j_gene: TRBJ2-7
CDR3aa: CASSEVWEKDEQYF
CDR3nt: TGTGCCAGCAGTGAAGTATGGGAGAAGGACGAGCAGTACTTC

d_gene: TRBD1
v_gene: TRBV7-9
abundance: .
j_gene: TRBJ2-7
CDR3aa: CASSFGTASYEQYF
CDR3nt: TGTGCCAGCAGCTTTGGGACAGCCTCCTACGAGCAGTACTTC

d_gene: .
v_gene: TRBV5-5
abundance: few
j_gene: TRBJ2-7
CDR3aa: CASSPWDTSYEQYF
CDR3nt: TGTGCCAGCAGCCCTTGGGACACCTCCTACGAGCAGTACTTC

d_gene: .
v_gene: TRBV4-2
abundance: .
j_gene: TRBJ2-7
CDR3aa: CASSHAATYEQYF
CDR3nt: TGTGCCAGCAGCCATGCAGCCACCTACGAGCAGTACTTC

d_gene: .
v_gene: TRBV29-1
abundance: .
j_gene: TRBJ1-5
CDR3aa: CSVVFGSSFQPQHF
CDR3nt: TGCAGCGTTGTCTTCGGTTCGTCGTTTCAGCCCCAGCATTTT

d_gene: .
v_gene: TRBV30
abundance: .
j_gene: TRBJ1-1
CDR3aa: CAWNRREDNTEAFF
CDR3nt: TGTGCCTGGAACCGACGGGAAGATAACACTGAAGCTTTCTTT

d_gene: .
v_gene: TRBV5-1
abundance: many
j_gene: TRBJ2-5
CDR3aa: CASSSAGQETQYF
CDR3nt: TGCGCCAGCAGCTCCGCGGGGCAAGAGACCCAGTACTTC

d_gene: .
v_gene: TRBV15
abundance: .
j_gene: TRBJ2-7
CDR3aa: CATSSYRSSYEQYF
CDR3nt: TGTGCCACCAGCAGTTACAGGAGCTCCTACGAGCAGTACTTC

d_gene: .
v_gene: TRBV7-2
abundance: .
j_gene: TRBJ1-5
CDR3aa: CASSRRVDQPQHF
CDR3nt: TGTGCCAGCAGCCGCAGGGTCGATCAGCCCCAGCATTTT

d_gene: .
v_gene: TRBV29-1
abundance: few
j_gene: TRBJ1-1
CDR3aa: CSARDPEAFF
CDR3nt: TGCAGCGCTCGGGACCCTGAAGCTTTCTTT

d_gene: .
v_gene: TRBV6-5
abundance: few
j_gene: TRBJ1-6
CDR3aa: CASSPPTVNNSPLHF
CDR3nt: TGTGCCAGCAGCCCTCCGACAGTAAATAATTCACCCCTCCACTTT